Sequencing of this T cell receptor (beta chain) was carried out in a study of blood T cells in healthy people across ages. Germline CDR1 is LNHNV and CDR2 is YYDKDF (reference sequence). CDR3 size: 17 residues. Germline trimming cut 0 bases from V and 5 bases from J; bases unmatched to any gene: 9. The second PCR ran roughly 6 to 11 cycles with a sample-barcoded 5' primer and J-beta primers. Each of the cDNA molecules was tagged by a template-switch adaptor with 12 random nucleotides. MiXCR, applied by TCRdb to the 5' RACE reads, yields one record per CDR3 protein. The profile covers around 900,000 distinct CDR3 sequences, with just over 50% appearing a single time and over 20% taken by the ten largest.

The specimen was blood. The source is a woman in her fifties or sixties in good health. The chain has TRBV15 and TRBJ2-5, with 10 bases that match TRBD2. CDR3 sequence reads: CATSRELAGRRSETQYF. The DNA of the CDR3 is TGTGCCACCAGCAGAGAACTAGCGGGGAGGCGTAGCGAGACCCAGTACTTC.